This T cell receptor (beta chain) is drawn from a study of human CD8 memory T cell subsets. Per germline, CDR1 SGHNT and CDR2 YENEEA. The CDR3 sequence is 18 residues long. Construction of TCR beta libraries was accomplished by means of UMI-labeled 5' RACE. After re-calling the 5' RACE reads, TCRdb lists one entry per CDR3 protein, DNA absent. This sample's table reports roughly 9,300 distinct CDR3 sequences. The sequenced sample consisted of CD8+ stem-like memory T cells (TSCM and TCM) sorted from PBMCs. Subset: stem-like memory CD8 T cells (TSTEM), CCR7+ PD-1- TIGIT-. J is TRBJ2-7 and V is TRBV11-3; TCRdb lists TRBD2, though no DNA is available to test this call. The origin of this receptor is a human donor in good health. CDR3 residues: CASSAYLAGGPSSYEQYF.